This TCR beta chain originates from a study of cytomegalovirus exposure and HLA in healthy donors. Findings and caveats of the study: When analyzed later, a missense DCLRE1C variant was found to be linked to TCR beta V- and J-gene trimming.

The PCR used 60 Vbeta and 13 Jbeta primers. Repertoires were generated with immunoSEQ multiplex PCR, while TCRdb's copy carries only in-frame clones and drops some. The sample has 100,000 to 150,000 clones; 75% to 85% are singletons. The CDR3 runs 14 residues. The V gene's germline CDR1 is SGHNT and CDR2 YYREEE (reference sequence). Losses at the gene ends were 2 bases for V and 5 bases for J; bases not matched to a gene: 7. By its share, this clone is medium-sized. The antigen is not known. The receptor was isolated from a man between 45 and 60 years old in good health and CMV-seronegative. The rearrangement joins TRBV5-4 to TRBJ2-7; TRBD1 matches 7 bases. The sample comprised PBMCs. This chain's CDR3 is CASSFEGAGDEQYF. The CDR3 DNA follows: TGTGCCAGCAGCTTCGAGGGGGCCGGAGACGAGCAGTACTTC. The full variable domain, completed using reference TRBV5-4 and TRBJ2-7, is ETGVTQSPTHLIKTRGQQVTLRCSSQSGHNTVSWYQQALGQGPQFIFQYYREEENGRGNFPPRFSGLQFPNYSSELNVNALELDDSALYLCASSFEGAGDEQYFGPGTRLTVT.